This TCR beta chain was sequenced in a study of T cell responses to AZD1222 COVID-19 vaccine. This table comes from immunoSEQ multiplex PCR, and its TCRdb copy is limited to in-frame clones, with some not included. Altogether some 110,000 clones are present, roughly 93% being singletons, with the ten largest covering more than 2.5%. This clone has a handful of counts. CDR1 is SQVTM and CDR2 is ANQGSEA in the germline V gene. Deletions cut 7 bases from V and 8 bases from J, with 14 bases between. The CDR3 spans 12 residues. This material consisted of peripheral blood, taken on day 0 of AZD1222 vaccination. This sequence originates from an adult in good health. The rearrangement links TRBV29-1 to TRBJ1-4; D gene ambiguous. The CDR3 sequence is CSDLEQGEKLFF. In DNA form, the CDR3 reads TGCAGCGACCTTGAACAAGGCGAAAAACTGTTTTTT.